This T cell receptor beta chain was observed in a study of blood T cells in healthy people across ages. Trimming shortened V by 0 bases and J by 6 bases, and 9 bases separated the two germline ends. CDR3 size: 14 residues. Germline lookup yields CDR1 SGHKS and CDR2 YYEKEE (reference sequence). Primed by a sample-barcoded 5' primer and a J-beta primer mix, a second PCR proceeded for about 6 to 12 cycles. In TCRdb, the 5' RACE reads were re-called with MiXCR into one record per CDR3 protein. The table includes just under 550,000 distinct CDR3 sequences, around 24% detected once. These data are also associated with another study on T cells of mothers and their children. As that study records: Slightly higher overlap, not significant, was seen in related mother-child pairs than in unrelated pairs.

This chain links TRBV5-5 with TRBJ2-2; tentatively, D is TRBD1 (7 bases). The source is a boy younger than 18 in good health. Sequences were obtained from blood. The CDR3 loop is CASSLARGAGELFF. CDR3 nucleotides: TGTGCCAGCAGCTTGGCCAGGGGGGCCGGGGAGCTGTTTTTT.